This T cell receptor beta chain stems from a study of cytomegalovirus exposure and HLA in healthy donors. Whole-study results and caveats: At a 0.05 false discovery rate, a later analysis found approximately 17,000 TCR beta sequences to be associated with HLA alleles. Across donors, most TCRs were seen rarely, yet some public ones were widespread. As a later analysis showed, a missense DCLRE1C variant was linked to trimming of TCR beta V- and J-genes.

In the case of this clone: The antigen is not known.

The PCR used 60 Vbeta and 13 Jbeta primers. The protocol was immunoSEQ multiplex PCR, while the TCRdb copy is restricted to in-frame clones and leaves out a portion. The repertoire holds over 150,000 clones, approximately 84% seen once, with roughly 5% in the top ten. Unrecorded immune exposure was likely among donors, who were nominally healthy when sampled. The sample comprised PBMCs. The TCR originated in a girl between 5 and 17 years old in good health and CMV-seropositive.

Written as DNA, the CDR3 is TGTGCCAGTAGTAGCCTTGGTCGGAGCGATATTAACACTGAAGCTTTCTTT. It is translated as CASSSLGRSDINTEAFF. The V gene is TRBV19, the J gene TRBJ1-1; D is undetermined. Trimming removed 4 bases from V and 2 bases from J, with 20 bases in between. Looked up from germline, CDR1 is LNHDA and CDR2 is SQIVND (reference sequence). The CDR3 is 17 residues long.